The 8 T cell receptor beta chains reported below all come from one sample, sequenced in a study of cytomegalovirus exposure and HLA in healthy donors. The PCR used 60 Vbeta and 13 Jbeta primers. Clones were read by immunoSEQ multiplex PCR, and TCRdb kept only the in-frame ones, dropping some. The data hold about 59,000 clones, with roughly 80% observed a single time. Sequenced input: PBMCs. These receptors were taken from a human donor in good health.

Concerning this clone itself: The germline gene is not matched at one end of the junction; a read error may be the cause. The V gene is TRBV7-7, the J gene TRBJ2-5; a weak D match, TRBD2 (5 bases). Germline V gene data show CDR1 as SSHAT and CDR2 as FNYEAQ (reference sequence). The CDR3 extends over 13 amino acids. CDR3 in amino acids: CASSPEGPLAQYF. CDR3 bases: TGTGCTAGCAGCCCCGAGGGCCCTTTGGCCCAGTACTTC.

This sequence joins TRBV11-2 and TRBJ1-1, with D unresolved. V gave up 3 bases and J gave up 6 bases, with 14 bases separating them. The CDR3 extends over 14 amino acids. Looked up from germline, CDR1 is SGHAT and CDR2 is FQNNGV. This CDR3 is CASSLSFSGSEAFF. In DNA, the CDR3 is TGTGCCAGCAGCTTGAGCTTTTCGGGGTCTGAAGCTTTCTTT. Full variable domain (missing parts from reference TRBV11-2 and TRBJ1-1): EAGVAQSPRYKIIEKRQSVAFWCNPISGHATLYWYQQILGQGPKLLIQFQNNGVVDDSQLPKDRFSAERLKGVDSTLKIQPAKLEDSAVYLCASSLSFSGSEAFFGQGTRLTVV.

This clone was observed once. The chain carries TRBV6-1 and TRBJ1-3, with D possibly being TRBD1 (5 bases). CDR3 length: 14 amino acids. CDR1 is MNHNS, CDR2 SASEGT, per germline. With 8 bases removed from V and 4 bases from J, the gap between germline ends came to 15 bases. The CDR3 DNA is TGTGCCAGCGTATTCAGGGTAGGAGGAAACACCATATATTTT. Translation gives CASVFRVGGNTIYF.

This CDR3 reads CASRLEAGINYGYTF. Written as DNA, the CDR3 is TGTGCCAGCCGTCTTGAGGCAGGGATTAACTATGGCTACACCTTC. This chain joins TRBV2 and TRBJ1-2, with D possibly matching TRBD1 (5 bases). Germline assignment: CDR1 SNHLY and CDR2 FYNNEI. CDR3 length: 15 residues. With 8 bases removed from V and 1 base from J, the gap between germline ends came to 17 bases.

The V and J genes are TRBV27 and TRBJ1-5, with 7 nucleotides matching TRBD1. The V gene end was trimmed by 5 bases and the J gene end by 6 bases; junction bases not matched to a gene: 4. This CDR3 is 13 amino acids long. CDR1 is MNHEY and CDR2 is SMNVEV in the germline V gene (reference sequence). The CDR3 here is CASSRTGGQPQHF. For the CDR3, the DNA is TGTGCCAGCAGTCGGACAGGAGGTCAGCCCCAGCATTTT.

There are a few counts of this clone. This chain uses TRBV7-3 with TRBJ2-7; 9 bases line up with TRBD2. The CDR3 consists of 14 residues. Losses at the gene ends were 2 bases for V and 5 bases for J; bases not matched to a gene: 4. Germline V lookup: CDR1 SGHTA, CDR2 FQGTGA. CDR3 DNA sequence: TGTGCCAGCAGCTTAGCGGGGGGGCGTCACGAGCAGTACTTC. Encoded protein: CASSLAGGRHEQYF.

This chain connects TRBV27 to TRBJ2-7; the match to TRBD1 covers 7 bases. Trimming cost V 2 bases and J 4 bases; bases outside gene matches: 11. The CDR3 consists of 16 residues. The germline V gene has CDR1 MNHEY and CDR2 SMNVEV (reference sequence). The CDR3 loop reads CASSLNGRQGRYEQYF. DNA of the CDR3: TGTGCCAGCAGTTTAAATGGCCGACAGGGTCGATACGAGCAGTACTTC.

The chain employs TRBV10-3 and TRBJ1-5; D gene uncertain. The V gene's germline CDR1 is ENHRY and CDR2 SYGVKD. The length of the CDR3 is 15 residues. V was shortened by 6 bases and J by 3 bases, with 15 bases between the two germline ends. The CDR3 loop is CAIRSNGGLNQPQHF. For the CDR3, the DNA is TGTGCCATCAGGTCGAACGGAGGACTCAATCAGCCCCAGCATTTT.